This T cell receptor (beta chain) was captured in a study of T cell responses to AZD1222 COVID-19 vaccine. Study findings and constraints: Donors were largely white British and mainly female; clonal diversity was possibly underestimated. Baseline testing showed seropositivity in only a handful of AZD1222 recipients. As reported, nearly half of all spike-specific TCRs target variant regions that are unmutated.

Germline CDR1 SGHDT, CDR2 YYEEEE. The J segment lost 8 bases and the V segment lost 3 bases, leaving 15 bases of the junction unmatched. CDR3 length equals 19 residues. Measured with immunoSEQ multiplex PCR; TCRdb has only the in-frame clones, and not every one. The sample yields under 200,000 clones, about 88% seen once. Comments on this clone: Its antigen is not known.

The TCR was taken from an adult in good health. The chain couples TRBV5-6 to TRBJ2-2; 14 bases match TRBD2. The sample in question was peripheral blood, obtained on day 0 of AZD1222 vaccination. CDR3 sequence reads: CASSSGTSGRKALAGELFF. CDR3 in DNA: TGTGCCAGCAGCTCCGGGACTAGCGGGAGAAAGGCCCTGGCTGGGGAGCTGTTTTTT. The full variable domain, its missing parts supplied by reference TRBV5-6 and TRBJ2-2, is DAGVTQSPTHLIKTRGQQVTLRCSPKSGHDTVSWYQQALGQGPQFIFQYYEEEERQRGNFPDRFSGHQFPNYSSELNVNALLLGDSALYLCASSSGTSGRKALAGELFFGEGSRLTVL.